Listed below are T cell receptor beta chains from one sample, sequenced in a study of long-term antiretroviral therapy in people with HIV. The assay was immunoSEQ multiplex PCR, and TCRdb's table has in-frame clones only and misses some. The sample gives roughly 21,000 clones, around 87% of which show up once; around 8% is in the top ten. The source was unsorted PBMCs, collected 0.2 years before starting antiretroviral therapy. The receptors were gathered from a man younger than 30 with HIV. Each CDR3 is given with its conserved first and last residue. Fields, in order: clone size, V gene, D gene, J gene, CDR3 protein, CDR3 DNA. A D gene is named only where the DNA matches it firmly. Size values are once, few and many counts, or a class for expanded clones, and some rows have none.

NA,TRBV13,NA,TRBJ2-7,CASSFFRDADYEQYF,TGTGCCAGCAGCTTTTTCCGGGACGCTGACTACGAGCAGTACTTC
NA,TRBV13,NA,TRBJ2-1,CASSPWDSPYNEQFF,TGTGCCAGCAGCCCCTGGGACTCCCCCTACAATGAGCAGTTCTTC
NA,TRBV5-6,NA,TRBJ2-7,CASSFDGSYEQYF,TGTGCCAGCAGCTTTGATGGTTCGTACGAGCAGTACTTC
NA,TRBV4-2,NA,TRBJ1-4,CASSQDPQGINEKLFF,TGTGCCAGCAGCCAAGACCCCCAGGGGATTAATGAAAAACTGTTTTTT
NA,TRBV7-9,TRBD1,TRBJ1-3,CASSPTGQPSPGNTIYF,TGTGCCAGCAGCCCGACGGGACAGCCTTCCCCTGGAAACACCATATATTTT
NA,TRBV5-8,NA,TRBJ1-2,CASSLRGGYGGYTF,TGTGCCAGCAGCTTGCGGGGAGGTTATGGCGGCTACACCTTC
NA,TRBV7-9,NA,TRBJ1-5,CASSVTGSNQPQHF,TGTGCCAGCAGCGTCACAGGTAGCAATCAGCCCCAGCATTTT
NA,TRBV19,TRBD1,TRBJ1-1,CASSRQGVKTEAFF,TGTGCCAGTAGTAGACAGGGAGTTAAGACTGAAGCTTTCTTT
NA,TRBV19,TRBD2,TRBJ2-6,CATETSGDSGANVLTF,TGTGCCACAGAGACTAGCGGGGACTCTGGGGCCAACGTCCTGACTTTC
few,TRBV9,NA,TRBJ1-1,CASSVAGSDTEAFF,TGTGCCAGCAGCGTAGCAGGGTCGGACACTGAAGCTTTCTTT
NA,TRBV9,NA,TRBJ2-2,CASSAGTGMNGELFF,TGTGCCAGCAGCGCCGGGACGGGGATGAACGGGGAGCTGTTTTTT
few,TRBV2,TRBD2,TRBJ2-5,CASSQGGGLGETQYF,TGTGCCAGCAGTCAGGGCGGGGGGCTTGGAGAGACCCAGTACTTC
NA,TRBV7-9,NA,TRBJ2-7,CASSFGGGETYEQYF,TGTGCCAGCAGCTTTGGCGGCGGGGAAACCTACGAGCAGTACTTC
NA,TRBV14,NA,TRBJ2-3,CASSPPAGLTDTQYF,TGTGCCAGCAGCCCCCCGGCGGGACTCACAGATACGCAGTATTTT
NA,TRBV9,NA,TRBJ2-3,CASSVARDSPTDTQYF,TGTGCCAGCAGCGTAGCTCGAGACAGTCCCACAGATACGCAGTATTTT
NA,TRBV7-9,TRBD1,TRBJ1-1,CASSLAEYRGTTEAFF,TGTGCCAGCAGCTTAGCGGAGTACAGGGGGACCACTGAAGCTTTCTTT
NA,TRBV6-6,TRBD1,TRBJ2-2,CASSFSGTGRTGELFF,TGTGCCAGCAGTTTCTCCGGGACAGGACGCACCGGGGAGCTGTTTTTT
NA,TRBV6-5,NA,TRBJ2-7,CASSSRLYEQYF,TGTGCCAGCAGTTCGAGGCTCTACGAGCAGTACTTC